Following are 20 T cell receptor beta chains from one sample sequenced in a study of graft-versus-host responses after intestinal transplantation. The repertoire was sequenced with immunoSEQ multiplex PCR; TCRdb's copy has only in-frame clones and lacks some. The sample lists 50,000 or so clones; 85% to 95% were seen once. Antigens of these TCRs are unknown. Here the sequenced sample was unstimulated CD4+ T cells sorted from spleen or lymph node cells, taken before transplant. These receptors came from a human donor who was the organ donor for an intestinal transplant.

The V call is TRBV18, the J call TRBJ2-1, with TRBD2 matching over 8 bases. V dropped 0 bases and J dropped 3; count of bases not matched to a gene: 4. CDR1 is KGHSH, CDR2 LQKENI, per germline. CDR3 length equals 16 residues. The CDR3 bases are TGTGCCAGCTCACCACCGGAAGCGGGAGTCTACAATGAGCAGTTCTTC. Its protein is CASSPPEAGVYNEQFF. Together with reference TRBV18 and TRBJ2-1, the CDR3 gives the full variable domain: NAGVMQNPRHLVRRRGQEARLRCSPMKGHSHVYWYRQLPEEGLKFMVYLQKENIIDESGMPKERFSAEFPKEGPSILRIQQVVRGDSAAYFCASSPPEAGVYNEQFFGPGTRLTVL.

This clone appeared once. V and J are TRBV30 and TRBJ1-5, with TRBD1 as a possible D gene (6 bases). Trimming left V 3 bases short and J 4 bases short, with 13 bases between. CDR3 size: 14 residues. Per the germline V gene, CDR1 is GTSNPN and CDR2 is SVGIG (reference sequence). The CDR3 nucleotides are TGTGCCTGGAGCCTCGGGACACCTAATCAGCCCCAGCATTTT. It encodes CAWSLGTPNQPQHF.

The genes are TRBV7-2 and TRBJ2-2, with D unresolved. Trimming left V 2 bases short and J 2 bases short, with 12 bases between. This CDR3 contains 16 residues. From germline, CDR1 is SGHTA and CDR2 FQGNSA. DNA of the CDR3: TGTGCCAGCAGCTTATCCAGGCGACTTAACACCGGGGAGCTGTTTTTT. Protein sequence: CASSLSRRLNTGELFF. Full variable domain (remainder filled in from reference TRBV7-2 and TRBJ2-2): GAGVSQSPSNKVTEKGKDVELRCDPISGHTALYWYRQSLGQGLEFLIYFQGNSAPDKSGLPSDRFSAERTGGSVSTLTIQRTQQEDSAVYLCASSLSRRLNTGELFFGEGSRLTVL.

V usage is TRBV4-2 and J usage is TRBJ2-5, with a possible D match to TRBD2 (6 bases). Trimming left V 2 bases short and J 0 bases short, with 19 bases between. This CDR3 comprises 18 residues. Germline V gene sequence: CDR1 LGHNA, CDR2 YNFKEQ. The CDR3 coding sequence is TGTGCCAGCAGCCAAAGCGGCGGGGTCCTATATAACCAAGAGACCCAGTACTTC. It is translated as CASSQSGGVLYNQETQYF.

The V call is TRBV5-1, the J call TRBJ1-2; possible D gene TRBD1, 6 bases. Germline V lookup: CDR1 SGHRS, CDR2 YFSETQ. Deletions cut 0 bases from V and 5 bases from J, with 14 bases between. CDR3 length equals 15 residues. DNA of the CDR3: TGCGCCAGCAGCTTGGCCCGGGGGCAACTATATGGCTACACCTTC. Encoded protein: CASSLARGQLYGYTF.

In DNA, the CDR3 is TGTGCCAGCAGTTCCCTGGACAGGGACACTGAAGCTTTCTTT. It is translated as CASSSLDRDTEAFF. The chain joins TRBV27 to TRBJ1-1; 8 bases map to TRBD1. The CDR3 spans 14 residues. Germline CDR1 is MNHEY and CDR2 is SMNVEV (reference sequence). The J segment lost 3 bases and the V segment lost 4 bases, leaving 4 bases of the junction unmatched.

This rearrangement joins TRBV10-3 to TRBJ2-7; TRBD2 matches at 10 bases. The CDR3 contains 15 residues. Germline loops: CDR1 ENHRY, CDR2 SYGVKD. Germline trimming cut 6 bases from V and 0 bases from J; bases unmatched to any gene: 5. This CDR3 reads CAISLAGANSYEQYF. In DNA form, the CDR3 reads TGTGCCATCAGCCTAGCGGGAGCGAACTCCTACGAGCAGTACTTC.

The chain has TRBV9 and TRBJ2-1; 13 bases align to TRBD2. The CDR3 sequence is 19 residues long. Losses at the gene ends were 0 bases for V and 5 bases for J; bases not matched to a gene: 11. Looked up from germline, CDR1 is SGDLS and CDR2 is YYNGEE. CDR3 sequence: CASSVESGGLAGSNNEQFF. CDR3 sequence (DNA): TGTGCCAGCAGCGTAGAGTCTGGGGGACTAGCGGGGTCTAACAATGAGCAGTTCTTC.

Remarks on this clone: Sequence at one end of the junction differs from germline and may be a read error. Distinct nucleotide sequences in the sample also encode this CDR3. This chain connects TRBV11-3 to TRBJ2-1; 10 bases agree with TRBD2. The CDR3 sequence is 15 residues long. Germline V gene sequence: CDR1 SGHNT, CDR2 YENEEA. The CDR3 coding sequence is TGTGCCAGCAGCTTAATCGGGACTAGCGACAATGAACAGTTCTTC. This sequence encodes CASSLIGTSDNEQFF.

Turning to this clone: Other DNA sequences from this sample encode an identical CDR3 as well. The chain joins TRBV2 to TRBJ2-6; D is possibly TRBD2 (7 bases). Trimming removed 1 base at V and 1 base at J, with 11 bases between. The CDR3 covers 17 residues. Germline CDR1 SNHLY, CDR2 FYNNEI. As DNA, the CDR3 is TGTGCCAGCAGTGAAGAGAGGGGGGGGTCTGGGGCCAACGTCCTGACTTTC. Its translation is CASSEERGGSGANVLTF.

This clone was seen just once. The J gene is TRBJ1-4, the V gene TRBV7-2; D gene uncertain. Germline V gene sequence: CDR1 SGHTA, CDR2 FQGNSA. The CDR3 spans 17 residues. V was shortened by 4 bases and J by 0 bases, with 15 bases between the two germline ends. DNA for the CDR3: TGTGCCAGCAGCTCCCCCGGTAGGGTTGCAACTAATGAAAAACTGTTTTTT. Protein product: CASSSPGRVATNEKLFF.

This clone was detected a few times. The CDR3 nucleotides are TGTGCCTGGACCGGGTACAATGAGCAGTTCTTC. This encodes CAWTGYNEQFF. J is TRBJ2-1 and V is TRBV30, with unresolved D. Trimming pared 4 bases from V and 4 bases from J, leaving 5 bases between. The CDR3 is made up of 11 amino acids. CDR1 and CDR2 from the germline V gene are GTSNPN and SVGIG (reference sequence).

The chain recombines TRBV11-3 with TRBJ1-1; TRBD1 might be the D (5 bases). The CDR3 sequence is 14 residues long. Trimming removed 5 bases from V and 2 bases from J, with 12 bases in between. Per the germline V gene, CDR1 is SGHNT and CDR2 is YENEEA. In nucleotides, the CDR3 is TGTGCCAGCAGCGGATCGGGACCCAACACTGAAGCTTTCTTT. Its translation is CASSGSGPNTEAFF.

CDR3 in DNA: TGCGCCAGCAGCTTAAAAGGCGCTTTAGGGACAGGGGCTCCATATGGCTACACCTTC. Protein product: CASSLKGALGTGAPYGYTF. The V call is TRBV5-1, the J call TRBJ1-2; 10 positions agree with TRBD1. Germline CDR1 is SGHRS and CDR2 is YFSETQ. The ends lost 2 bases at V and 5 bases at J; junction bases unmatched: 18. This CDR3 has 19 residues.

This sequence joins TRBV15 and TRBJ1-2; D possibly corresponds to TRBD1 (5 bases). Per germline, CDR1 LNHNV and CDR2 YYDKDF (reference sequence). Trimming shortened V by 0 bases and J by 3 bases, and 11 bases separated the two germline ends. The CDR3 runs 15 residues. Here the CDR3 reads CATSRDEGLDYGYTF. CDR3 bases: TGTGCCACCAGCAGAGATGAGGGACTCGACTATGGCTACACCTTC.

The gene calls are TRBV19 and TRBJ1-1; TRBD1 aligns across 7 bases. Germline V gene sequence: CDR1 LNHDA, CDR2 SQIVND (reference sequence). With 5 bases clipped from V and 4 bases from J, the junction kept 4 bases outside the gene matches. CDR3 size: 13 residues. The CDR3 nucleotides are TGTGCCAGTAGTGTAAACAGGGGCACTGAAGCTTTCTTT. It specifies CASSVNRGTEAFF.

The rearrangement links TRBV7-2 to TRBJ1-2, with 7 bases lining up with TRBD1. V shed 4 bases and J 4 bases; nucleotides not matched to a gene: 9. Per the germline V gene, CDR1 is SGHTA and CDR2 is FQGNSA. The CDR3 runs to 15 residues. CDR3 in DNA: TGTGCCAGCAGCTCCCAGAGGGGGCTAGGCTATGGCTACACCTTC. Translating gives CASSSQRGLGYGYTF. The whole variable domain, filled in from reference TRBV7-2 and TRBJ1-2, reads GAGVSQSPSNKVTEKGKDVELRCDPISGHTALYWYRQSLGQGLEFLIYFQGNSAPDKSGLPSDRFSAERTGGSVSTLTIQRTQQEDSAVYLCASSSQRGLGYGYTFGSGTRLTVV.

The V gene is TRBV4-2, the J gene TRBJ2-5; 7 bases fit TRBD1. CDR1 and CDR2 from the germline V gene are LGHNA and YNFKEQ. There are 15 residues in the CDR3. V was pared by 3 bases and J by 4 bases, with 8 bases of the junction left unmatched. The CDR3 region is CASSQLTGVGETQYF. The CDR3 region has the DNA TGTGCCAGCAGCCAGCTCACAGGGGTAGGAGAGACCCAGTACTTC.

The genes are TRBV6-1 and TRBJ2-7, with 15 bases aligning to TRBD2. The CDR3 is 15 residues long. Germline lookup yields CDR1 MNHNS and CDR2 SASEGT. J gave up 9 bases and V 4 bases, and 7 bases lay outside the gene matches. CDR3 bases: TGTGCCAGCAGTGGGACTAGCGGGAGGGCCAGGGTGCAGTACTTC. Its protein product is CASSGTSGRARVQYF.

The chain employs TRBV7-3 and TRBJ1-1, with TRBD1 matching over 7 bases. The CDR3 runs 16 residues. Per the germline V gene, CDR1 is SGHTA and CDR2 is FQGTGA. V lost 0 bases and J lost 2; bases outside the gene matches: 6. As DNA, the CDR3 is TGTGCCAGCAGCTTAACACGACAGGGAGGAAACACTGAAGCTTTCTTT. This gives the protein CASSLTRQGGNTEAFF.